The sequence of this T cell receptor beta chain was determined in a study of cytomegalovirus exposure and HLA in healthy donors. The germline V gene encodes CDR1 SGHDN and CDR2 FVKESK. Between the trimmed V and J ends, which lost 1 base and 0 bases, there was a span of 8 bases. The CDR3 totals 15 residues. Study-wide results and caveats: After further analysis at a later stage, 15,000 to 20,000 TCR beta sequences were associated with HLA alleles at 0.05 false discovery rate.

The PCR was carried out with 60 Vbeta primers and 13 Jbeta primers. Using immunoSEQ multiplex PCR, the repertoire was profiled, and TCRdb retains in-frame clones only, with some absent. The sample carries 100,000 to 150,000 clones, roughly 88% recorded once. Nominally healthy donors were sampled, though unrecorded immune exposures were likely. On this clone: Its target is unknown.

Input material: PBMCs. The chain uses TRBV14 and TRBJ2-3; no reliable D call. The source is a boy younger than 18 in good health and CMV-seronegative. The CDR3 DNA sequence: TGTGCCAGCAGCCAAGTAATAACTAGCACAGATACGCAGTATTTT. As protein: CASSQVITSTDTQYF. Full variable domain (missing parts from reference TRBV14 and TRBJ2-3): EAGVTQFPSHSVIEKGQTVTLRCDPISGHDNLYWYRRVMGKEIKFLLHFVKESKQDESGMPNNRFLAERTGGTYSTLKVQPAELEDSGVYFCASSQVITSTDTQYFGPGTRLTVL.